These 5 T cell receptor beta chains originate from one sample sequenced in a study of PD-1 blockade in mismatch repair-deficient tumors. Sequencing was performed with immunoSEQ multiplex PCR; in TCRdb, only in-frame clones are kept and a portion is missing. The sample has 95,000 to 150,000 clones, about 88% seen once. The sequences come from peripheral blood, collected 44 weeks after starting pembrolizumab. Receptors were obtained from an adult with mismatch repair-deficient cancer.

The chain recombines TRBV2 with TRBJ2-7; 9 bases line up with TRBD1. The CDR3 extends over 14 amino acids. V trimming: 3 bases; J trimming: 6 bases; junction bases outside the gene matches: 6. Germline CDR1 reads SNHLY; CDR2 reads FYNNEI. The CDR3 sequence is CASSEGLDRGEQYF. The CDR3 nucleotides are TGTGCCAGCAGTGAGGGACTGGACAGGGGCGAGCAGTACTTC.

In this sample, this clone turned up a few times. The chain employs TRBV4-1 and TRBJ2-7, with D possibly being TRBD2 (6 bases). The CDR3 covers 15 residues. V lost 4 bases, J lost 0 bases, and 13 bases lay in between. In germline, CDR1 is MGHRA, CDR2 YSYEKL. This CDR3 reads CASSRAGSSSYEQYF. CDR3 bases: TGCGCCAGCAGCCGCGCGGGGTCCAGCTCCTACGAGCAGTACTTC.

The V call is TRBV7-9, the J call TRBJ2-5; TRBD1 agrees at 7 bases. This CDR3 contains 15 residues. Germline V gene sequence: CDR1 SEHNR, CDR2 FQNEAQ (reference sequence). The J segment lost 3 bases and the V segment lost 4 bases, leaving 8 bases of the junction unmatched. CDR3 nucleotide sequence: TGTGCCAGCAGCTCCCCGGGACAGTCGGAAGAGACCCAGTACTTC. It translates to CASSSPGQSEETQYF.

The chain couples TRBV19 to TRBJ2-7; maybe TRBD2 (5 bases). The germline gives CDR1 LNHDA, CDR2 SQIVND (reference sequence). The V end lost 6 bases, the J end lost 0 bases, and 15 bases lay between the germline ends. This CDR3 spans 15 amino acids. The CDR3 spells CASRLREISSYEQYF. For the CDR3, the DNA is TGTGCCAGTAGGCTAAGGGAGATAAGCTCCTACGAGCAGTACTTC.

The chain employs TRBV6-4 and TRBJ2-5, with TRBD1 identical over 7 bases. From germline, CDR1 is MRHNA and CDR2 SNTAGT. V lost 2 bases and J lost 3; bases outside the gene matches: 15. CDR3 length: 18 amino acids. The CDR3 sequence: CASSDPPYRTGAKETQYF. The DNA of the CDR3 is TGTGCCAGCAGTGACCCTCCCTATCGAACAGGGGCCAAAGAGACCCAGTACTTC.